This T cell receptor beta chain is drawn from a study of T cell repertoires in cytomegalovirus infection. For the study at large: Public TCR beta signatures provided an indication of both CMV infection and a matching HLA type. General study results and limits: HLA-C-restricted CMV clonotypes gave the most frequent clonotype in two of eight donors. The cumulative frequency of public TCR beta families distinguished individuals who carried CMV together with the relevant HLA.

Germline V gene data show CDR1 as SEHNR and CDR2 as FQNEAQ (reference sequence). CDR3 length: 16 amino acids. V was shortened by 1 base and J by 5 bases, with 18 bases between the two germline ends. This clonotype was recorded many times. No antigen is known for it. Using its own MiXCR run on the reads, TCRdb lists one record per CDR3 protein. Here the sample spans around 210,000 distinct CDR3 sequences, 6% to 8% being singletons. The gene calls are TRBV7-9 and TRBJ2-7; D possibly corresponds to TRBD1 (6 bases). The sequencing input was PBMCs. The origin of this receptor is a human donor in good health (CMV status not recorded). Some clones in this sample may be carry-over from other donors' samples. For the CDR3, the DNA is TGTGCCAGCAGCTTAGGGGTGAGCAGGGGAACCCACGAGCAGTACTTC. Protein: CASSLGVSRGTHEQYF.